This passage covers 28 T cell receptor beta chains from one sample sequenced in a study of T cells in Graves' hyperthyroidism and ophthalmopathy. RNA transcripts yielded amplified TCR beta CDR3 regions. A set of HTBI primers served as the primers for a first-round RT-PCR of the TCR CDR3. TCRdb called the multiplex PCR reads again in MiXCR, with one record for every CDR3 protein. The table includes about 380,000 distinct CDR3 sequences, about a fifth detected once. Sequencing was done on a sample of blood. These receptor sequences come from a man younger than 35 with Graves' ophthalmopathy.

This clonotype was counted ten times or more. V is TRBV12-3 or TRBV12-4 and J is TRBJ2-7; D is unresolved. Between the trimmed V and J ends, which lost 8 bases and 5 bases, there was a span of 13 bases. CDR3 length: 12 residues. This CDR3 reads CASSSPNNEQYF. CDR3 sequence (DNA): TGTGCCAGCTCTTCCCCTAATAACGAGCAGTACTTC.

This clonotype was counted only a few times. This rearrangement joins TRBV9 to TRBJ2-1; D call uncertain. V was clipped by 3 bases and J by 6 bases, with 7 bases between them. The CDR3 is made up of 12 amino acids. Per the germline V gene, CDR1 is SGDLS and CDR2 is YYNGEE. The CDR3 is CASSADRNEQFF. CDR3 sequence (DNA): TGTGCCAGCAGCGCGGACCGCAATGAGCAGTTCTTC.

The rearrangement links TRBV18 to TRBJ1-2; the match to TRBD1 covers 8 bases. Germline trimming cut 6 bases from V and 6 bases from J; bases unmatched to any gene: 12. Germline CDR1 reads KGHSH; CDR2 reads LQKENI. There are 15 residues in the CDR3. The CDR3 here is CASSPAVPTGDGYTF. CDR3 sequence (DNA): TGTGCCAGCTCCCCGGCGGTTCCGACAGGGGATGGCTACACCTTC. The full variable domain, its missing parts supplied by reference TRBV18 and TRBJ1-2, is NAGVMQNPRHLVRRRGQEARLRCSPMKGHSHVYWYRQLPEEGLKFMVYLQKENIIDESGMPKERFSAEFPKEGPSILRIQQVVRGDSAAYFCASSPAVPTGDGYTFGSGTRLTVV.

The sample holds many counts of this clonotype. The chain links TRBV7-9 to TRBJ2-5, with TRBD1 identical over 10 bases. This CDR3 contains 21 residues. Germline CDR1 and CDR2: SEHNR and FQNEAQ (reference sequence). V trimming: 5 bases; J trimming: 6 bases; junction bases outside the gene matches: 27. The CDR3 sequence: CASSLSGGTGVAAGGRQTQYF. The CDR3 DNA is TGTGCCAGCAGCCTATCCGGAGGGACAGGGGTGGCTGCCGGCGGCCGACAGACCCAGTACTTC.

This clonotype was observed at least ten times. The gene calls are TRBV3-1 and TRBJ2-1; no clear D gene. This CDR3 contains 14 residues. The germline gives CDR1 LGHDT, CDR2 YNNKEL (reference sequence). V lost 3 bases, J lost 7 bases, and 13 bases lay in between. CDR3 sequence reads: CASSQPSWGNEQFF. CDR3 coding DNA: TGTGCCAGCAGCCAGCCCTCATGGGGTAATGAGCAGTTCTTC.

The V gene is TRBV5-6, the J gene TRBJ1-4; no definite D call. CDR3 length equals 19 residues. V lost 0 bases and J lost 1, with 19 bases in between. The germline CDR1 and CDR2 sequences are SGHDT and YYEEEE. The CDR3 protein is CASSLVVGSPKGTNEKLFF. CDR3 nucleotides: TGTGCCAGCAGCTTGGTCGTCGGCTCCCCAAAAGGAACTAATGAAAAACTGTTTTTT.

This clonotype came up many times. The rearrangement joins TRBV11-2 to TRBJ2-4, with TRBD1 matching over 7 bases. The V segment lost 5 bases and the J segment 0 bases; nucleotides outside the gene matches: 4. In germline, CDR1 is SGHAT, CDR2 FQNNGV. The CDR3 has 15 amino acids. CDR3 nucleotide sequence: TGTGCCAGCAGCCCGGGACAGCTAGCCAAAAACATTCAGTACTTC. It translates to CASSPGQLAKNIQYF.

This rearrangement joins TRBV3-1 to TRBJ2-3, with D tentatively TRBD2 (7 bases). This CDR3 has 20 amino acids. The V gene lost 3 bases and the J gene lost 2 bases, with 27 bases spanning the gap. Germline V gene sequence: CDR1 LGHDT, CDR2 YNNKEL (reference sequence). CDR3 sequence (DNA): TGTGCCAGCAGCCATAGGGGTTGGGGGGGGCTTACGATGGACACAGATACGCAGTATTTT. Encoded protein: CASSHRGWGGLTMDTDTQYF.

This clonotype was counted at least ten times. V gene TRBV28 combines with J gene TRBJ2-7; the D gene is possibly TRBD2 (7 bases). V gave up 5 bases and J gave up 3 bases, with 17 bases separating them. The germline CDR1 and CDR2 sequences are MDHEN and SYDVKM. The length of the CDR3 is 15 residues. CDR3 in amino acids: CASSIGGGVNYEQYF. In DNA, the CDR3 is TGTGCCAGCAGTATAGGAGGGGGGGTCAACTACGAGCAGTACTTC. The full variable domain, with the rest looked up from reference TRBV28 and TRBJ2-7, is DVKVTQSSRYLVKRTGEKVFLECVQDMDHENMFWYRQDPGLGLRLIYFSYDVKMKEKGDIPEGYSVSREKKERFSLILESASTNQTSMYLCASSIGGGVNYEQYFGPGTRLTVT.

This clonotype has a handful of counts. The V and J genes are TRBV19 and TRBJ1-1; a weak D match, TRBD1 (5 bases). Germline values: CDR1 LNHDA, CDR2 SQIVND (reference sequence). This CDR3 is 13 amino acids long. Between the trimmed V and J ends, which lost 3 bases and 6 bases, there was a span of 11 bases. The DNA for the CDR3 is TGTGCCAGTAGTATTGCAGGGCGGCCTGAAGCTTTCTTT. This encodes CASSIAGRPEAFF. Supplemented by reference TRBV19 and TRBJ1-1, the full variable domain reads DGGITQSPKYLFRKEGQNVTLSCEQNLNHDAMYWYRQDPGQGLRLIYYSQIVNDFQKGDIAEGYSVSREKKESFPLTVTSAQKNPTAFYLCASSIAGRPEAFFGQGTRLTVV.

The J gene is TRBJ2-1, the V gene TRBV7-3, with 8 bases that match TRBD2. The CDR3 sequence is 14 residues long. The ends lost 5 bases at V and 4 bases at J; junction bases unmatched: 4. CDR1 and CDR2 from the germline V gene are SGHTA and FQGTGA. CDR3 residues: CASSPGGPYNEQFF. The CDR3 DNA reads TGTGCCAGCAGCCCGGGGGGGCCTTACAATGAGCAGTTCTTC.

This clonotype was recorded at least ten times. The chain recombines TRBV10-3 with TRBJ1-5; weak D call: TRBD1 (5 bases). This CDR3 spans 16 amino acids. Germline-derived CDR1 and CDR2 are ENHRY and SYGVKD. Trimming took off 7 bases at V and 1 base at J, with 17 bases between the two ends. CDR3 region: CAITSGPPVSNQPQHF. DNA of the CDR3: TGTGCCATCACCTCGGGACCCCCAGTAAGCAATCAGCCCCAGCATTTT.

This chain joins TRBV10-3 and TRBJ1-5; perhaps TRBD1 as D (6 bases). The germline CDR1 and CDR2 sequences are ENHRY and SYGVKD. This CDR3 spans 19 amino acids. Trimming removed 0 bases from V and 3 bases from J, with 21 bases in between. CDR3 DNA: TGTGCCATCAGTGAGTCGGGGGCAGCTTCGATCTTATACAATCAGCCCCAGCATTTT. Encoded protein: CAISESGAASILYNQPQHF.

This clonotype has just a few counts. The chain couples TRBV7-9 to TRBJ1-2; 10 bases match TRBD1. The CDR3 extends over 15 amino acids. V gave up 5 bases and J gave up 8 bases; unmatched junction bases: 11. Germline CDR1 SEHNR, CDR2 FQNEAQ (reference sequence). CDR3 sequence: CASSHPWDRGSGYTF. CDR3 in DNA: TGTGCCAGCAGCCACCCGTGGGACAGGGGAAGCGGCTACACCTTC.

V gene TRBV12-3 or TRBV12-4 combines with J gene TRBJ2-7; possible D gene TRBD1, 6 bases. This CDR3 has 13 residues. V lost 10 bases, J lost 2 bases, and 15 bases lay in between. The CDR3 loop reads CATRTATPYEQYF. In DNA, the CDR3 is TGTGCCACCCGGACAGCAACCCCCTACGAGCAGTACTTC.

The chain couples TRBV10-3 to TRBJ1-3; D is possibly TRBD1 (5 bases). V was pared by 3 bases and J by 1 base, with 13 bases between. CDR3 length: 16 residues. Germline CDR1 reads ENHRY; CDR2 reads SYGVKD. The CDR3 DNA follows: TGTGCCATCAGTGACTGGAGGGGCCAATCTGGAAACACCATATATTTT. This encodes CAISDWRGQSGNTIYF.

The sample holds a few counts of this clonotype. The chain has TRBV5-6 and TRBJ2-5; 8 bases are shared with TRBD1. Trimming at V came to 0 bases and at J to 10 bases, leaving 8 bases not matched to a gene. This CDR3 region has 14 residues. Germline CDR1 is SGHDT and CDR2 is YYEEEE. CDR3 coding DNA: TGTGCCAGCAGCTTGGGGCAGGGGGCAGAGGGCCAGTACTTC. Translating gives CASSLGQGAEGQYF. The full variable domain, in which reference TRBV5-6 and TRBJ2-5 provide the parts outside the CDR3, is DAGVTQSPTHLIKTRGQQVTLRCSPKSGHDTVSWYQQALGQGPQFIFQYYEEEERQRGNFPDRFSGHQFPNYSSELNVNALLLGDSALYLCASSLGQGAEGQYFGPGTRLLVL.

The chain joins TRBV15 to TRBJ2-5, with 8 bases that match TRBD1. CDR1 and CDR2 (germline): LNHNV, YYDKDF (reference sequence). V shed 0 bases, J shed 5 bases, and the junction held 11 bases outside the gene matches. The CDR3 runs 17 residues. This CDR3 is CATSREAGGPNSETQYF. DNA of the CDR3: TGTGCCACCAGCAGAGAGGCAGGGGGCCCCAACTCGGAGACCCAGTACTTC.

The sample holds many counts of this clonotype. DNA for the CDR3: TGTGCCAGCAGTCACACCGGGACAGGTCCGCATCAGCCCCAGCATTTT. As protein: CASSHTGTGPHQPQHF. The V call is TRBV6-1, the J call TRBJ1-5, with 8 bases fitting TRBD1. This CDR3 is built from 16 residues. J gave up 5 bases and V 5 bases, and 11 bases lay outside the gene matches. Germline CDR1 and CDR2: MNHNS and SASEGT.

A few counts support this clonotype. The chain links TRBV28 to TRBJ1-3, with D maybe TRBD1 (6 bases). V was pared by 7 bases and J by 2 bases, with 12 bases between. Germline V lookup: CDR1 MDHEN, CDR2 SYDVKM. The CDR3 is made up of 14 amino acids. CDR3 residues: CASNPGQTGNTIYF. In DNA, the CDR3 is TGTGCCAGCAATCCAGGACAGACTGGAAACACCATATATTTT.

In its sample, this clonotype was seen many times. This chain uses TRBV5-1 with TRBJ2-3; 9 nucleotides match TRBD2. Trimming removed 4 bases from V and 4 bases from J; junction bases left unmatched: 10. The CDR3 has 16 residues. Germline V lookup: CDR1 SGHRS, CDR2 YFSETQ. CDR3 residues: CASSLDGGGASDTQYF. The DNA for the CDR3 is TGCGCCAGCAGCCTGGACGGCGGGGGGGCATCAGATACGCAGTATTTT.

The rearrangement links TRBV20-1 to TRBJ2-5; the match to TRBD2 covers 10 bases. With 0 bases clipped from V and 7 bases from J, the junction kept 8 bases outside the gene matches. This CDR3 comprises 15 residues. CDR1 is DFQATT and CDR2 is SNEGSKA in the germline V gene (reference sequence). This chain's CDR3 is CSARDLSSGGGTQYF. The CDR3 coding sequence is TGCAGTGCTAGAGATCTATCCAGCGGGGGGGGGACCCAGTACTTC.

The J gene is TRBJ1-1, the V gene TRBV13, with D uncertain. Trimming removed 2 bases at V and 5 bases at J, with 9 bases between. Germline assignment: CDR1 PRHDT and CDR2 FYEKMQ (reference sequence). The CDR3 is 13 residues long. For the CDR3, the DNA is TGTGCCAGCAGCTTACAGTTAGGGACTGAAGCTTTCTTT. It translates to CASSLQLGTEAFF. Full variable domain (missing parts from reference TRBV13 and TRBJ1-1): AAGVIQSPRHLIKEKRETATLKCYPIPRHDTVYWYQQGPGQDPQFLISFYEKMQSDKGSIPDRFSAQQFSDYHSELNMSSLELGDSALYFCASSLQLGTEAFFGQGTRLTVV.

A single count supports this clonotype. This rearrangement joins TRBV24-1 to TRBJ1-4, with a tentative D call TRBD1 (6 bases). Germline V lookup: CDR1 KGHDR, CDR2 SFDVKD. V was shortened by 4 bases and J by 11 bases, with 7 bases between the two germline ends. The CDR3 sequence is 11 residues long. The CDR3 spells CATSEGQKLFF. The CDR3 region has the DNA TGTGCCACCAGTGAAGGACAGAAACTGTTTTTT.

As concerns this clonotype: Since a much larger clone is just one base distant, this may be a read error. The chain has TRBV2 and TRBJ1-2; D may be TRBD1 (6 bases). The CDR3 has 13 residues. Per the germline V gene, CDR1 is SNHLY and CDR2 is FYNNEI. Between the trimmed V and J ends, which lost 8 bases and 6 bases, there was a span of 16 bases. The DNA of the CDR3 is TGTGCCAGCCTTGGGGGGCAGGATCATGGCTACACCTTC. As protein: CASLGGQDHGYTF.

This chain joins TRBV20-1 and TRBJ1-5, with D perhaps matching TRBD1 (6 bases). V gave up 3 bases and J gave up 7 bases, with 13 bases separating them. Germline CDR1 is DFQATT and CDR2 is SNEGSKA (reference sequence). The length of the CDR3 is 13 residues. For the CDR3, the DNA is TGCAGTGCTAGGGGGGGGGGCGGGCAGCCCCAGCATTTT. Its translation: CSARGGGGQPQHF.

The sample holds a few counts of this clonotype. The V gene is TRBV6-1, the J gene TRBJ2-7; 9 bases fit TRBD1. Trimming cost V 5 bases and J 2 bases; bases outside gene matches: 10. Germline CDR1 and CDR2: MNHNS and SASEGT. The CDR3 loop spans 16 amino acids. The CDR3 region is CASSFAGGQGPYEQYF. The CDR3 DNA reads TGTGCCAGCAGTTTCGCCGGGGGACAGGGCCCCTACGAGCAGTACTTC.

This clonotype was found a few times. The chain uses TRBV24-1 and TRBJ2-2; 8 nucleotides align to TRBD1. Germline V CDR1 and CDR2: KGHDR, SFDVKD. This CDR3 comprises 16 residues. Germline trimming cut 5 bases from V and 5 bases from J; bases unmatched to any gene: 9. The CDR3 sequence is CATSVRTGLNTGELFF. CDR3 sequence (DNA): TGTGCCACCAGTGTTAGGACAGGGCTTAATACCGGGGAGCTGTTTTTT.